This TCR beta chain derives from a study of monozygotic twins with inflammatory bowel disease. From its re-call of the 5' RACE reads, TCRdb lists each CDR3 protein once, without DNA. The sample totals fewer than 150,000 distinct CDR3 sequences; its top ten clones hold 2% to 3%. Looked up from germline, CDR1 is SGHRS and CDR2 is YFSETQ. This CDR3 region has 12 residues. The origin of this receptor is a human donor with ulcerative colitis or Crohn's disease, or a healthy co-twin of an affected twin (not recorded which). Sequencing input: blood. J is TRBJ1-2 and V is TRBV5-1. This CDR3 is CASSTDWDGYTF. The full variable domain, rest sourced from reference TRBV5-1 and TRBJ1-2, is KAGVTQTPRYLIKTRGQQVTLSCSPISGHRSVSWYQQTPGQGLQFLFEYFSETQRNKGNFPGRFSGRQFSNSRSEMNVSTLELGDSALYLCASSTDWDGYTFGSGTRLTVV.